This TCR beta chain stems from a study of blood T cells in healthy people across ages (dated by TCRdb to between 2014 and 2017). The study in broad terms: In model experiments, template switching captured roughly one uniquely barcoded TCR beta cDNA molecule for every two T cells. The study measured age-related changes in TCR beta repertoire diversity using deep sequencing normalized with unique cDNA molecular identifiers. Four age groups were formed from the donors: young (average roughly 16 years), middle-aged (less than 40), aged (about 62) and long-lived (around 80). Two additional independent replicas of 1 million unique cDNA reads from the same blood draw were analyzed for two donors (one aged 18 to 29 and one aged 80 or older).

CDR1 and CDR2 (LNHNV, YYDKDF) derive from the germline V gene (reference sequence). The trim is 3 bases for V and 3 bases for J, with a gap of 15 bases between the germline ends. The CDR3 starts with the cysteine, ends with the phenylalanine, and has 16 residues. Solely the CDR3 DNA is kept, with 48 bases framed from the first base. Overall study results and their limits: Bulk unsorted PBMC profiling prevented conclusive comparison of naive and antigen-experienced compartments. Because donor CMV infection status was unknown, age-related changes in expanded clonotypes were potentially confounded. Total diversity estimates from one million sequenced T cells were considered lower bounds and underestimates. There was a strong correlation between observed TCR beta diversity and the percentage of naive T cells measured by flow cytometry. Compared with the aged group, more naive CD4+ T cells, fewer expanded clones and increased TCR diversity were shown by the long-lived group, suggesting age selection. As age increased, observed TCR beta diversity per million T cells dropped in a roughly linear way, and a significant reduction was already evident by age about 36.

This clonotype was detected a few times. The antigen this receptor binds is unknown. Base-call qualities are not available, and no considerably larger clone is one nucleotide away. The donors were roughly 39 Caucasian individuals from Russia, aged 6 to 90 years, who were systemically healthy. Each donor gave ten milliliters of peripheral blood, collected into EDTA-treated Vacutainer tubes. Ficoll-Paque density-gradient centrifugation was used to isolate PBMCs, with at least 7 million per sample. Trizol reagent was used to extract total RNA from PBMCs, with at least 6 micrograms per sample. The percentages of naive CD45RAhigh/CD27high T cells were determined by flow cytometry on a PBMC aliquot from every donor. The protocol used for the library was 5' RACE. The instrument was an Illumina HiSeq 2500. The second PCR ran for roughly 7 to 11 cycles and used a J-beta primer mix along with a sample-barcoded 5' primer. Each TCR beta cDNA molecule received a unique molecular identifier from a template-switch 5' adaptor carrying 12 random nucleotides. Each sample yielded at least 3 million CDR3-containing paired-end reads. First-strand cDNA synthesis was performed from all RNA using the Mint cDNA synthesis kit, with priming by a TRBC-specific oligonucleotide. After uracil-DNA glycosylase treatment, a first 18-cycle PCR used universal primers M1SS and BC2_uni_R on all cDNA. The published analysis was carried out like this. For normalization, 1 million high-quality reads were randomly selected from each sample, with every read carrying a distinct molecular identifier. Reads with shared molecular identifiers were discarded instead of being binned into consensus sequences. CDR3 identification, clonotype clustering and error correction used MiTCR with a Q25 quality threshold and the strictest error-elimination algorithm. A nonparametric unseen species model using Euler transformation provided a lower-bound estimate of total TCR beta diversity. TCRdb redid the processing of the public reads, applying fastp at Q25 and MiXCR, and retained in-frame beta chains. Records with the same CDR3 protein are collapsed into one entry carrying the most frequent genes and DNA. The V and J calls shown here were made by TCRdb, not taken from the authors' results. In this sample the table shows around 780,000 distinct CDR3 sequences, more than 25% of which occur a single time. In total, the top ten clones hold roughly 3.1% of the sample.

These data were also reused for a study on T cells of mothers and their children. As noted in the second study: Nine systemically healthy Caucasian individuals served as donors, namely three mothers together with their six children. cDNA synthesis consumed the entire amount of extracted RNA, loaded at approximately 1.6 ug RNA in each 15 ul reaction. In the second PCR, the M1S primer introduced both the sample barcodes and 2-4 random nucleotides. Over 9.5 million TCR beta CDR3 reads were obtained for each mother, and millions of reads were obtained for each child. In both related and unrelated pairs, thymic selection shapes the output of TCR recombination in a similar way, with inherited differences having only a minor effect. Normalized repertoire overlap was always found to be slightly, but never significantly, higher in related mother-child pairs than in unrelated mother-child pairs. No persistent microchimeric T cell clones were detected, at a sensitivity of around 97 clones per million clonotypes. Deep NGS was used in the study to compare the TCR beta repertoires of mothers and children and to look for features that separate related mother-child pairs from unrelated individuals. The mean age was 40 +/- 4 years for the mothers and around 10 +/- 4 years for the children. After adapters were ligated using NEBNext reagents, the libraries underwent 100+100 nt paired-end sequencing on an Illumina HiSeq 2000. To prevent cross-contamination, the mother and child libraries were prepared one month apart and sequenced in separate runs. For each donor, between about 500,000 and 2,200,000 distinct TCR beta clonotypes were identified. Naive TCR beta clonotypes were estimated from low-frequency clonotypes matched to each donor's FACS-determined naive share, without sorting.

The specimen sequenced was blood. This sequence originates from a boy between 10 and 17 years old in good health. The chain couples TRBV15 to TRBJ1-5; the D gene is perhaps TRBD1, from 5 matching bases. The DNA is TGTGCCACCAGCAGCCGAGGGGCCAGCGTCAATCAGCCCCAGCATTTT. It translates as CATSSRGASVNQPQHF.